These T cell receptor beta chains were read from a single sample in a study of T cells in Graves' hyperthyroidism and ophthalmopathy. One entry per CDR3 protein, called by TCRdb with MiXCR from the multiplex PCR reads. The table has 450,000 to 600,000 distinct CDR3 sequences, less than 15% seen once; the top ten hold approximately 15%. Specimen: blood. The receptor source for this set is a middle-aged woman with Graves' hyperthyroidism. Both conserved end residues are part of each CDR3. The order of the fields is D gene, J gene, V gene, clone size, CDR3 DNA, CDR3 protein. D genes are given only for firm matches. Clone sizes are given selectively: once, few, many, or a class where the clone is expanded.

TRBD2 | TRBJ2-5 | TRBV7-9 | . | TGTGCCAGCAGCTTAGGGGGGACTAGCGGGAGGGGTGAAGAGACCCAGTACTTC | CASSLGGTSGRGEETQYF
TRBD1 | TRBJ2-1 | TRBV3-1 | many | TGTGCCAGCAGCCAAGTCAGAAGGACAGGGCAGTTCTTC | CASSQVRRTGQFF
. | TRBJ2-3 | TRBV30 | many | TGTGCCTGGAGTATCGGGGACGCGCAGTATTTT | CAWSIGDAQYF
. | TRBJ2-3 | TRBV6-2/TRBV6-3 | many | TGTGCCAGCAGCCGCTGGAGCACAGATACGCAGTATTTT | CASSRWSTDTQYF
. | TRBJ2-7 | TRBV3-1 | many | TGTGCCAGCAGCCAAGACAGGAAGTCCTACGAGCAGTACTTC | CASSQDRKSYEQYF
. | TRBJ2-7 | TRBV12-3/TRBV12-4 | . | TGTGCCAGCAGTGCCCGGACAGTCTACGAGCAGTACTTC | CASSARTVYEQYF
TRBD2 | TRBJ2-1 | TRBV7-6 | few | TGTGCCAGCAGCGCAAGTCTAGCGGGCTACAATGAGCAGTTCTTC | CASSASLAGYNEQFF
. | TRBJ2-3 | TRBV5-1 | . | TGCGCCAGCAGCTTAGAGGGCATCAGCACAGATACGCAGTATTTT | CASSLEGISTDTQYF
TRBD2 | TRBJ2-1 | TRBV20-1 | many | TGCAGTGCCAGGACTAGCGGGAGGAACTCCTACAATGAGCAGTTCTTC | CSARTSGRNSYNEQFF
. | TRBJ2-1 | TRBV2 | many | TGTGCCAGCAGTGAAGGCGGGCTCTGGGGTGAGCAGTTCTTC | CASSEGGLWGEQFF
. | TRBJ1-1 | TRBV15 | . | TGTGCCACCAGCAGGATTCCTTTGGGCGAAGCTTTCTTT | CATSRIPLGEAFF
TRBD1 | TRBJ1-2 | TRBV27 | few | TGTGCCAGCAGTTTATCAGAAGGGGGCGTCTATGGCTACACCTTC | CASSLSEGGVYGYTF
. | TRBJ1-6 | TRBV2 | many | TGTGCCAGCAGTGACAACCCAATGTCACCCCTCCACTTT | CASSDNPMSPLHF
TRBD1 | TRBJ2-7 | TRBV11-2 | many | TGTGCCAGCAGTCGACAGGGGTCAGGCTCCTACGAGCAGTACTTC | CASSRQGSGSYEQYF
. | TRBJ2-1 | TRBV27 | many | TGTGCCAGCAGTTTATCTAGTAGCGGAGCAACCTACAATGAGCAGTTCTTC | CASSLSSSGATYNEQFF
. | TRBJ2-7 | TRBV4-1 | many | TGCGCCAGCAGCCCGGGGAGGGGGACGACATACGAGCAGTACTTC | CASSPGRGTTYEQYF
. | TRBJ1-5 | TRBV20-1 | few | TGCAGTGCAAGAGGAGGGGCGGAGAATCAGCCCCAGCATTTT | CSARGGAENQPQHF
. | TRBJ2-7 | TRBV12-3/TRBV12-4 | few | TGTGCCAGCAGGGCAGGGGTCTCGTCCTACGAGCAGTACTTC | CASRAGVSSYEQYF
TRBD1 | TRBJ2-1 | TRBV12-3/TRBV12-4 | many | TGTGCCAGCAGTTTCGGGGACAGGGTACGCAATGAGCAGTTCTTC | CASSFGDRVRNEQFF
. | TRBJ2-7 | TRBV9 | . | TGTGCCAGCGGCGGGGACAACTCCTACGAGCAGTACTTC | CASGGDNSYEQYF
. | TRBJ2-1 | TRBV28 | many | TGTGCCAGCAGCTATATAGGGGTTAGTGAGCAGTTCTTC | CASSYIGVSEQFF
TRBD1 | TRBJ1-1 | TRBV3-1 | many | TGTGCCAGCAGCCAAGTCGGACAGGGCACTGAAGCTTTCTTT | CASSQVGQGTEAFF
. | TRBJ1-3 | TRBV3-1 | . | TGTGCCAGCAGCCAAGATGTCGGACAGATGTCTAGAAACACCATATATTTT | CASSQDVGQMSRNTIYF
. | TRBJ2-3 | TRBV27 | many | TGTGCCAGCAGTGTACTCGGGACTCCTCCTAGCACAGATACGCAGTATTTT | CASSVLGTPPSTDTQYF
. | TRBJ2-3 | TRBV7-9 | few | TGTGCCAGCAGCTTAGGTGGCTTTACGAAGGGGGTTAGCACAGATACGCAGTATTTT | CASSLGGFTKGVSTDTQYF
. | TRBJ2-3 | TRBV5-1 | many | TGCGCCAGCAGCTTGGTGGGACAAACGACAGATACGCAGTATTTT | CASSLVGQTTDTQYF
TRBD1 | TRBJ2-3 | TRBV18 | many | TGTGCCAGCTCACCAAGACAGGGGTTTCCGGATACGCAGTATTTT | CASSPRQGFPDTQYF
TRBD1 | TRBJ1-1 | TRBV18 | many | TGTGCCAGCTCACCTGAGGACAGGGCGAGGAACACTGAAGCTTTCTTT | CASSPEDRARNTEAFF
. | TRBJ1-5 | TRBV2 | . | TGTGCCAGCCGAGTCGGACACGGCAATCAGCCCCAGCATTTT | CASRVGHGNQPQHF
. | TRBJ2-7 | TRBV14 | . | TGTGCCAGCAGCCAAGATCCGTCCTGGGCGTACGAGCAGTACTTC | CASSQDPSWAYEQYF
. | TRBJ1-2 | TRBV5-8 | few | TGTGCCGACGATGGCTACACCTTC | CADDGYTF
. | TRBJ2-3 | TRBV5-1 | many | TGCGCCAGCAGTCCTGACTCAGGACGGACATCCACAGATACGCAGTATTTT | CASSPDSGRTSTDTQYF
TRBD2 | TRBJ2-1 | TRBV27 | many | TGTGCCAGCAGTTCGGTACTAGCGGTAAGCAATGAGCAGTTCTTC | CASSSVLAVSNEQFF
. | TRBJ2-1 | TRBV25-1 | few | TGTGCCAGCTGGCCCGGGAGTTCAGGGAATGAGCAGTTCTTC | CASWPGSSGNEQFF
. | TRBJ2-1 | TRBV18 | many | TGTGCCAGCTCACCCCTACCGGAAACATCCTACAATGAGCAGTTCTTC | CASSPLPETSYNEQFF
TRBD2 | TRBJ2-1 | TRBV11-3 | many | TGTGCCAGCAGCCCGACTAGCGGGGGGGGCACAGAGCAGTTCTTC | CASSPTSGGGTEQFF
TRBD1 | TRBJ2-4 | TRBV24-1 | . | TGTGCCACCAGTGATTCCACAGGGGTAGCCAAAAACATTCAGTACTTC | CATSDSTGVAKNIQYF
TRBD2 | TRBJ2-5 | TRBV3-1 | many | TGTGCCAGCAGCCAAGATTATCTAGCGGGAGCACGGGAGACCCAGTACTTC | CASSQDYLAGARETQYF
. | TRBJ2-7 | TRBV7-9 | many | TGTGCCAGCAGTCAATCTGCAGGCTACGAGCAGTACTTC | CASSQSAGYEQYF
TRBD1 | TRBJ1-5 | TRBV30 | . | TGTGCCTGGAATAGACAGGGGGCGAGCAATCAGCCCCAGCATTTT | CAWNRQGASNQPQHF
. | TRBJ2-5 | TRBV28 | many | TGTGCCAGCAGTTCTTCCGCCGGGTCTGAAAAAGAGACCCAGTACTTC | CASSSSAGSEKETQYF
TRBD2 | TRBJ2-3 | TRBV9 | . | TGTGCCAGCAGCGGGGGACTAGCGGTAAGCACAGATACGCAGTATTTT | CASSGGLAVSTDTQYF
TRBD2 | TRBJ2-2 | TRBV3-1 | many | TGTGCCAGCAGCCAAGCCGGGGGGGTCAGTAGGGAGCTGTTTTTT | CASSQAGGVSRELFF
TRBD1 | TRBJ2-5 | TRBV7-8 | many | TGTGCCAGCAGCTACGCAGACAGGGGTTACGGGACCCAGTACTTC | CASSYADRGYGTQYF
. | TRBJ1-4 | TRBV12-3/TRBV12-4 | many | TGTGCCAGCAGCAGAACTTCCCAGACACTAAGACAGGAAAAACTGTTTTTT | CASSRTSQTLRQEKLFF
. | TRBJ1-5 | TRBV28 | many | TGTGCCAGCAGCCCCTTTTCGGGTGACATCAGGCCCCAGCATTTT | CASSPFSGDIRPQHF
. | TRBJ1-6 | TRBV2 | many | TGTGCCAGCCGAACTACAGGGATGAATTCACCCCTCCACTTT | CASRTTGMNSPLHF
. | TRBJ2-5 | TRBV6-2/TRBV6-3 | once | TGTGCCAGCAGGAGGGACACCAGAGAGACCCAGTACTTC | CASRRDTRETQYF
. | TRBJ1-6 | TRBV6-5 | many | TGTGCCAGCAGTTACGCGGCCGGGGTTCAACCCCTCCACTTT | CASSYAAGVQPLHF
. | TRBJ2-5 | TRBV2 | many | TGTGCCAGCAGTGAAGCGCGCGGGGGCTGGCAAGAGACCCAGTACTTC | CASSEARGGWQETQYF
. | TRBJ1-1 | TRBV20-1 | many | TGCAGTGCTAGCCTTCAGGGGACGACTGAAGCTTTCTTT | CSASLQGTTEAFF
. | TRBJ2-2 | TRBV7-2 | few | TGTGCCAGCAGCTTTGCTCTCGGGGTACCCGGGGAGCTGTTTTTT | CASSFALGVPGELFF